This TCR beta chain was profiled in a study of beta chain features in type 1 diabetes. Study conclusions and caveats: Within the patient group, naive, central memory and Treg TCRB repertoires appeared more similar to each other than within healthy donors. Patients with Type 1 diabetes showed moderately but significantly shorter TCRB CDR3s in all four CD4+ subsets.

A sort by CD45RO/CCR7/CD25/CD127/CD95/CD27 yielded CD4+ naive, central memory, regulatory and stem cell-like memory cells. Germline V CDR1 and CDR2: MNHEY, SMNVEV (reference sequence). The V end was cut by 5 bases, the J end by 8 bases, with 21 bases between. The CDR3 spans 15 residues. This clone was observed a handful of times. Its antigen is still unknown. Sequencing targeted expressed TCRB transcripts, as all isolated RNA had been reverse transcribed. Each sample of naive, central memory or regulatory T cells had, on average, about 3.6 million reads. The protocol was immunoSEQ multiplex PCR, while the TCRdb copy is restricted to in-frame clones and leaves out a portion. The data hold about 240,000 clones, with about 25% observed a single time.

The sequence was collected from a man between 25 and 39 years old in good health. Sequencing was carried out using central memory CD4+ T cells from blood. V and J are TRBV27 and TRBJ1-2; D is uncertain. CDR3 loop: CASSPTNRARGGYTF. The CDR3 nucleotides are TGTGCCAGCAGTCCTACGAACCGTGCTCGAGGGGGCTACACCTTC.